A single sample gave rise to the 5 T cell receptor beta chains below, sequenced in a study of neoadjuvant anti-PD-1 for oral cavity cancer. Time point in this sample: after neoadjuvant nivolumab, at surgical resection. The table came from immunoSEQ multiplex PCR; TCRdb's copy has only in-frame clones and leaves some out. The table lists about 42,000 clones, about three quarters of them singletons. Specimen: PBMCs, collected after nivolumab (anti-PD-1) treatment. These receptors were collected from a person aged 35 to 85 with oral cavity squamous cell carcinoma.

The genes are TRBV19 and TRBJ2-3; D possibly uses TRBD1 or TRBD2 (6 bases each). V gave up 7 bases and J gave up 1 base, with 12 bases separating them. Germline CDR1 LNHDA, CDR2 SQIVND (reference sequence). The CDR3 covers 14 residues. The CDR3 here is CASKFRGRTDTQYF. The DNA of the CDR3 is TGTGCCAGTAAGTTCCGGGGGCGCACAGATACGCAGTATTTT.

The chain combines TRBV11-3 with TRBJ2-7; 8 positions match TRBD2. With V trimmed by 3 bases and J by 2 bases, 6 bases remained unmatched. Per the germline V gene, CDR1 is SGHNT and CDR2 is YENEEA. CDR3 length: 15 residues. The CDR3 is CASSFSGGGPYEQYF. CDR3 nucleotides: TGTGCCAGCAGCTTCTCGGGCGGGGGGCCCTACGAGCAGTACTTC.

The chain recombines TRBV7-6 with TRBJ2-2; D is perhaps TRBD1 (5 bases). The V gene lost 6 bases and the J gene lost 0 bases, with 11 bases spanning the gap. The CDR3 has 15 residues. Germline V gene data show CDR1 as SGHVS and CDR2 as FNYEAQ. The CDR3 is CASSLGASNTGELFF. In nucleotides, the CDR3 is TGTGCCAGCAGTCTTGGGGCCTCGAACACCGGGGAGCTGTTTTTT.

The rearrangement uses TRBV5-1 and TRBJ2-1, with 15 bases aligning to TRBD2. Germline V CDR1 and CDR2: SGHRS, YFSETQ. The CDR3 totals 19 residues. The V gene end was trimmed by 3 bases and the J gene end by 0 bases; junction bases not matched to a gene: 7. The CDR3 is CASSSGTSGRSGSYNEQFF. In DNA, the CDR3 is TGCGCCAGCAGCTCCGGGACTAGCGGGAGGTCGGGCTCCTACAATGAGCAGTTCTTC.

This chain joins TRBV5-4 and TRBJ2-2, with D perhaps matching TRBD1 (7 bases). V lost 10 bases, J lost 1 base, and 20 bases lay in between. CDR3 size: 16 residues. Germline V CDR1 and CDR2: SGHNT, YYREEE (reference sequence). For the CDR3, the DNA is TGTGCCCACGGGGGAACAGGGGTAGGGAACACCGGGGAGCTGTTTTTT. Amino acid sequence: CAHGGTGVGNTGELFF. Full variable domain (remainder filled in from reference TRBV5-4 and TRBJ2-2): ETGVTQSPTHLIKTRGQQVTLRCSSQSGHNTVSWYQQALGQGPQFIFQYYREEENGRGNFPPRFSGLQFPNYSSELNVNALELDDSALYLCAHGGTGVGNTGELFFGEGSRLTVL.